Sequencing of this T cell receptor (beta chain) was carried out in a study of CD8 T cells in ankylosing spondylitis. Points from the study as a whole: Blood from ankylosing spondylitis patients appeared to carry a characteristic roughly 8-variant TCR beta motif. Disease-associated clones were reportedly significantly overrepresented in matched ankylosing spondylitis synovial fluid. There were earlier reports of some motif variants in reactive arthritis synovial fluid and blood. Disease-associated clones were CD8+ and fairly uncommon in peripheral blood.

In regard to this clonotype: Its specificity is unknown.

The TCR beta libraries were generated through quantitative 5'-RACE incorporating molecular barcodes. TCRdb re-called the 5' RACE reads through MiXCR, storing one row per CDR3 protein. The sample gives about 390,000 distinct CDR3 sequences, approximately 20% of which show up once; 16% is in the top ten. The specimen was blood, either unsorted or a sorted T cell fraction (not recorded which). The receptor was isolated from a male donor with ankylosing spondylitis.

The CDR3 sequence: CASGLVRQGPAGMDTQYF. The DNA of the CDR3 is TGTGCTAGTGGTTTGGTCCGACAGGGGCCGGCGGGGATGGATACGCAGTATTTT. The chain carries TRBV12-5 and TRBJ2-3, with 8 bases identical to TRBD1. This CDR3 is built from 18 residues. V lost 0 bases to trimming and J lost 6 bases; unmatched junction nucleotides: 14. Germline CDR1 LGHNT, CDR2 FRNRAP.